This is a list of T cell receptor beta chains from one sample in a study of technical replicates of blood from a handful of donors. Only in-frame clones appear in the TCRdb table, and some are missing; sequencing was by immunoSEQ multiplex PCR. The sample gives fewer than 80,000 clones, around nine tenths of which show up once; 4% to 5.5% is in the top ten. What was sequenced was PBMCs. Receptors originate from a human donor in good health. Some clones in this sample may be carry-over from other donors' samples. CDR3s include the opening cysteine and the closing phenylalanine or tryptophan. The D gene is left open where the match is weak. The size entry is marked missing in some rows and otherwise reads once, few, many or a size class.

v_call: TRBV25-1
d_call: TRBD1
clone_size: .
cdr3_length: 13
j_call: TRBJ2-7
cdr3_nt: TGTGCCACCCGACAGGGGCCCTCCTACGAGCAGTACTTC
cdr3_aa: CATRQGPSYEQYF

v_call: TRBV11-3
d_call: TRBD1
clone_size: few
cdr3_length: 16
j_call: TRBJ1-5
cdr3_nt: TGTGCCAAACAAGAGGGACAGGGGGCGCAGGGTCAGCCCCAGCATTTT
cdr3_aa: CAKQEGQGAQGQPQHF

v_call: TRBV6-1
d_call: .
clone_size: .
cdr3_length: 15
j_call: TRBJ1-4
cdr3_nt: TGTGCCGCGGGTACGACCCCGAGCCGAAATGAAAAACTGTTTTTT
cdr3_aa: CAAGTTPSRNEKLFF

v_call: TRBV5-1
d_call: .
clone_size: .
cdr3_length: 14
j_call: TRBJ2-1
cdr3_nt: TGCGCCAGCAGCTTTTCAGGATCCTACAATGAGCAGTTCTTC
cdr3_aa: CASSFSGSYNEQFF

v_call: TRBV2
d_call: .
clone_size: few
cdr3_length: 13
j_call: TRBJ2-3
cdr3_nt: TGTGCCACCTCCAGGCGAAGCACAGATACGCAGTATTTT
cdr3_aa: CATSRRSTDTQYF

v_call: TRBV18
d_call: TRBD1
clone_size: .
cdr3_length: 15
j_call: TRBJ1-5
cdr3_nt: TGTGCCAGCTCGCCCACAGGGGGGAACAATCAGCCCCAGCATTTT
cdr3_aa: CASSPTGGNNQPQHF

v_call: TRBV25-1
d_call: TRBD1
clone_size: once
cdr3_length: 17
j_call: TRBJ2-4
cdr3_nt: TGTGCCAGCAGTGATTGGGACGTGGGACAGGGGAAAAACATTCAGTACTTC
cdr3_aa: CASSDWDVGQGKNIQYF

v_call: TRBV19
d_call: .
clone_size: .
cdr3_length: 10
j_call: TRBJ2-2
cdr3_nt: TGTGCCAGTAGCCCGGGGGAGGTGTTTTTT
cdr3_aa: CASSPGEVFF

v_call: TRBV29-1
d_call: .
clone_size: .
cdr3_length: 18
j_call: TRBJ1-2
cdr3_nt: TGCAGCGTTGAAGGGTGGGCAGGGCCTTTCCCCCTGCCTGATGGCTACACCTTC
cdr3_aa: CSVEGWAGPFPLPDGYTF

v_call: TRBV7-2
d_call: .
clone_size: many
cdr3_length: 15
j_call: TRBJ1-6
cdr3_nt: TGTGCCAGCAGCTTACGGTCATCCTCGGATTCACCCCTCCACTTT
cdr3_aa: CASSLRSSSDSPLHF

v_call: TRBV11-1
d_call: TRBD2
clone_size: once
cdr3_length: 17
j_call: TRBJ2-1
cdr3_nt: TGTGCCAGCAGCCGGCGCTCTAGCGGGGGGGCGATCAATGAGCAGTTCTTC
cdr3_aa: CASSRRSSGGAINEQFF

v_call: TRBV6-5
d_call: .
clone_size: once
cdr3_length: 13
j_call: TRBJ1-2
cdr3_nt: TGTGCCAGCAGTTATGAGGGTAACTATGGCTACACCTTC
cdr3_aa: CASSYEGNYGYTF